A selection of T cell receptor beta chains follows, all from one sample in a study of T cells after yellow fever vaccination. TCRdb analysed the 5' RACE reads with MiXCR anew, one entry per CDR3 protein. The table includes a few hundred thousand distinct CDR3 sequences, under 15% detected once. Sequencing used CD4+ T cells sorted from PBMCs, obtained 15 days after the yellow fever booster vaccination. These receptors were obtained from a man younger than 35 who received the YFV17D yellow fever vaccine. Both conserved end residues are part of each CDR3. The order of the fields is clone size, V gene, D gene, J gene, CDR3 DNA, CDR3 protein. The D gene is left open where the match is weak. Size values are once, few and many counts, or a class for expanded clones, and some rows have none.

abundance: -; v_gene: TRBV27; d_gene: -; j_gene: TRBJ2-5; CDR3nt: TGTGCCAGCAGCCTCACGGGTGCCCTTAAGAGGGTGGAGACCCAGTACTTC; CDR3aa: CASSLTGALKRVETQYF
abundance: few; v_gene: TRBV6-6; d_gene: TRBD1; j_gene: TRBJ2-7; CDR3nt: TGTGCCAGCAGTTCTGACAGGGGTAACGAGCAGTACTTC; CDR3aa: CASSSDRGNEQYF
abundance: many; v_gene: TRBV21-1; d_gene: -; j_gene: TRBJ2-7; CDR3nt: TGTGCCAGCAGCAAAATGAGGGTTCTTTACGAGCAGTACTTC; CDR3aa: CASSKMRVLYEQYF
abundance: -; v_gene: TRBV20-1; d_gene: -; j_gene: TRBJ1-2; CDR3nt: TGCAGTGCTAGAGATCAGGGGTCGTCTGGTTATGGCTACACCTTC; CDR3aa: CSARDQGSSGYGYTF
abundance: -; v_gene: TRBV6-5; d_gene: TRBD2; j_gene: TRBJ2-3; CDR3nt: TGTGCCAGCAGTCCTCAGGAGGCTAGCGGGCGAGATACGCAGTATTTT; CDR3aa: CASSPQEASGRDTQYF
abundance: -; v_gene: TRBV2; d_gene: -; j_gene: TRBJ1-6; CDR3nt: TGTGCCAGCATCCAGGTTTTTAATTCACCCCTCCACTTT; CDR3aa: CASIQVFNSPLHF
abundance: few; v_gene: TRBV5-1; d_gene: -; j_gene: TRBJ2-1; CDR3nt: TGCGCCAGCAGCTTGGCGGCCTACTCCTACAATGAGCAGTTCTTC; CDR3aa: CASSLAAYSYNEQFF
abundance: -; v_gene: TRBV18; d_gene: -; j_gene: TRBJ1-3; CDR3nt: TGTGCCAGCTCACCCCTAAAGTTTGGGGCTTTCTCTGGAAACACCATATATTTT; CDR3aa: CASSPLKFGAFSGNTIYF
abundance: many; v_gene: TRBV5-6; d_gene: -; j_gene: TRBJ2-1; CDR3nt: TGTGCCAGCAGCTTGGCCTGGACTGAAGAGCAGTTCTTC; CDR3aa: CASSLAWTEEQFF
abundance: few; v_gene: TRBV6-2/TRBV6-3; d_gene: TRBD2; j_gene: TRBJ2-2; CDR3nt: TGTGCCAGCAGTCCCTCCTTAGCGGGGCGCGGTACAACCGGGGAGCTGTTTTTT; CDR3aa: CASSPSLAGRGTTGELFF
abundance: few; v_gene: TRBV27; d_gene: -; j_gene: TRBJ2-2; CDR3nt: TGTGTCAGCACCCATACCGGGACGACGAACACCGGGGAGCTGTTTTTT; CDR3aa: CVSTHTGTTNTGELFF
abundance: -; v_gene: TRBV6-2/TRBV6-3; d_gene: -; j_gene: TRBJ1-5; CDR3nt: TGTGCCAGCAGTTACACGGTAAATCAGCCCCAGCATTTT; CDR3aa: CASSYTVNQPQHF
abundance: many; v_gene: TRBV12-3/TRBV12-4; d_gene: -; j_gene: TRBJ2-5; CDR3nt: TGTGCCAGCAGTTCGGCCGCTTATGGAAAAGAGACCCAGTACTTC; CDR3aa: CASSSAAYGKETQYF
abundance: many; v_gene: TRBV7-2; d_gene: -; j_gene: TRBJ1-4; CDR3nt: TGTGCCAGCAGCTCATTCCAGGGCGAAAAACTGTTTTTT; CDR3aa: CASSSFQGEKLFF
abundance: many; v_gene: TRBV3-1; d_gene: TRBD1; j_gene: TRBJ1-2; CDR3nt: TGTGCCAGCAGCCGACAGGGGGCGGAAAGCTATGGCTACACCTTC; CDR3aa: CASSRQGAESYGYTF
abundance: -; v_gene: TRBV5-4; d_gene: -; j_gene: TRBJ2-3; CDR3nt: TGTGCCAGCAGCGCGCCCGGACGGGATACGCAGTATTTT; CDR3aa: CASSAPGRDTQYF
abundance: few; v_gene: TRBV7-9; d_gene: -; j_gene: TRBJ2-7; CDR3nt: TGTGCCAGCAGCTTAGGAAATCACTACGAGCAGTACTTC; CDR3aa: CASSLGNHYEQYF
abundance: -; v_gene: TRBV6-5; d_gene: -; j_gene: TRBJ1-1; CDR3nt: TGTGCCAGCAGACCCGGACCCTTTGCAATTCGGTCTTTCTTT; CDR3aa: CASRPGPFAIRSFF
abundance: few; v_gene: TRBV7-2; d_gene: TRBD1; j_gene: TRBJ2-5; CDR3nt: TGTGCCAGCAGCGTCGACAGGGGGGTCCAAGAGACCCAGTACTTC; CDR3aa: CASSVDRGVQETQYF
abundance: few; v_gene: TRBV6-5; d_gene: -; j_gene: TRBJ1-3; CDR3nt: TGTGCCAGCAGTTCGGGGGCAGCCGGAAACACCATATATTTT; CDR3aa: CASSSGAAGNTIYF
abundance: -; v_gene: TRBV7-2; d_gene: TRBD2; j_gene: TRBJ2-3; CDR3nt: TGTGCCAGCAGCTTAGGGCGCCGCGGGGGGGTCACAGATACGCAGTATTTT; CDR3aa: CASSLGRRGGVTDTQYF
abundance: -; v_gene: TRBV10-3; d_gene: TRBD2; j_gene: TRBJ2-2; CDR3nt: TGTGCCATCAACGCGGGACTAACTAACACCGGGGAGCTGTTTTTT; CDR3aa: CAINAGLTNTGELFF
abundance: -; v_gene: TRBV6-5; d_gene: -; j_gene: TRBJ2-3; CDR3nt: TGTGCCAGCAGTTTCCTGGGGGCCACCGCCCCAGATACGCAGTATTTT; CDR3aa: CASSFLGATAPDTQYF
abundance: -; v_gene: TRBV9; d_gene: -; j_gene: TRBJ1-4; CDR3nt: TGTGCCAGCAGCGTAGCTTCCGGGACTGATAATGAAAAACTGTTTTTT; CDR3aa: CASSVASGTDNEKLFF
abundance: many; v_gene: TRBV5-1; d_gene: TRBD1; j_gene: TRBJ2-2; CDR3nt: TGCGCCAGCAACAGGGGGGACACCGGGGAGCTGTTTTTT; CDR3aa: CASNRGDTGELFF
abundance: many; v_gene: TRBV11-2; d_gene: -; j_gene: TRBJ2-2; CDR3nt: TGTGCCAGCAGCTTAGATACAGCGAACACCGGGGAGCTGTTTTTT; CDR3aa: CASSLDTANTGELFF
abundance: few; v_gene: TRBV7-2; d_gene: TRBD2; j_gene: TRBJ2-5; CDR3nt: TGTGCCAGCAGCGCAGCGGGGAGTCGGGAGACCCAGTACTTC; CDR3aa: CASSAAGSRETQYF
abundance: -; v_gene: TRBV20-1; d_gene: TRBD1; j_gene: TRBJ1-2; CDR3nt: TGCAGTGCGGGAAGACAGGGATCTTATGGCTACACCTTC; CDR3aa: CSAGRQGSYGYTF
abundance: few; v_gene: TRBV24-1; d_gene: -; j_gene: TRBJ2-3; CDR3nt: TGTGCCACCGGGCTGGACACAGATACGCAGTATTTT; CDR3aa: CATGLDTDTQYF
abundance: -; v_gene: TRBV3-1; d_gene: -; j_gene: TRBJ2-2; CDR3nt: TGTGCCAGCACCGACCAGTCGGGCACCGGGGAGCTGTTTTTT; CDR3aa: CASTDQSGTGELFF
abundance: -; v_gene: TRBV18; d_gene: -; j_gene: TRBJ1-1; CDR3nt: TGTGCCAGCTCACCAACGCGTGAGGAGAACACTGAAGCTTTCTTT; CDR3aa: CASSPTREENTEAFF
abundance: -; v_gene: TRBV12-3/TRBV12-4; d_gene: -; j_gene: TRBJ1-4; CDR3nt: TGTGCCAGCAGGAACTCTGCAACTAATGAAAAACTGTTTTTT; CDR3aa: CASRNSATNEKLFF
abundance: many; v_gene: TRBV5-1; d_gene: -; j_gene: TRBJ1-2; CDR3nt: TGCGCCAGCAGCCCGGCAGGGAATTATGGCTACACCTTC; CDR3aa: CASSPAGNYGYTF
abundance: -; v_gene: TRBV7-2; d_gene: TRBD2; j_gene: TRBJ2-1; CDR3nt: TGTGCCAGCGGACACCCTAGCGGGGGGGCTGGCAATGAGCAGTTCTTC; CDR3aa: CASGHPSGGAGNEQFF
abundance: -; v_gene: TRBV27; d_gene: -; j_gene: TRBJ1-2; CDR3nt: TGTGCCAGCAGTACCGCGGGGCATGGCTACACCTTC; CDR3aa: CASSTAGHGYTF
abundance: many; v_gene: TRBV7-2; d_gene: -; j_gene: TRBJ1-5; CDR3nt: TGTGCCAGCAGCTTACGGGCAGCCTACAATCAGCCCCAGCATTTT; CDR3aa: CASSLRAAYNQPQHF
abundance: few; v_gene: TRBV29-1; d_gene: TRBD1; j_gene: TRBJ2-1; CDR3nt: TGCAGCGTGGAAACAGGGGGCAAGCAGTTCTTC; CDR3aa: CSVETGGKQFF
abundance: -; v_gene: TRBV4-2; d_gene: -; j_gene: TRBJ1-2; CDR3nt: TGTGCCAGCAGCCAAGACGGGGCAGGCAATGGCTACACCTTC; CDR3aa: CASSQDGAGNGYTF
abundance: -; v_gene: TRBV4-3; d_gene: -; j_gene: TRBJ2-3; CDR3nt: TGCGCCAGCAGCTTCCGGGACGGTGGCACAGATACGCAGTATTTT; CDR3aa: CASSFRDGGTDTQYF
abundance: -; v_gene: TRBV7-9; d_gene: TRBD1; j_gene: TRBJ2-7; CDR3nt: TGTGGCGCCGGGACAGGGGACGAGCAGTACTTC; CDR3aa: CGAGTGDEQYF
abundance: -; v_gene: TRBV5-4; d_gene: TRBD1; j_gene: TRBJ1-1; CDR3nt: TGTGCCAGCGGCGACGGGACAGGGGCCCTAGTGGAAGCTTTCTTT; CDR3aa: CASGDGTGALVEAFF